This T cell receptor (beta chain) was identified in a study of regulatory T cells in long-lasting Graves disease. Findings and limits, study-wide: The number of shared public clonotypes was higher in persistent patients (approximately 3,000) than new patients (more than 850).

Worth noting for this clonotype: Its cognate antigen is unknown. A clone one base away is much larger, so this may be a read error.

Building the TCR beta libraries relied on iRepertoire HTBI primers, and CDR3 regions underwent Arm-PCR. MiXCR, applied by TCRdb to the multiplex PCR reads, yields one record per CDR3 protein. Here the sample spans hundreds of thousands of distinct CDR3 sequences, roughly 16% being singletons. This sample's time point: newly diagnosed GD, antithyroid drugs for less than 3 months. TCR sequences were obtained from RNA taken from PBMCs. The CDR3 contains 15 residues. CDR1 and CDR2 (germline): SGDLS, YYNGEE. V lost 4 bases and J lost 9, with 21 bases in between. These same data were also listed under a study on T cells in Graves' hyperthyroidism and ophthalmopathy. That publication notes: The HTBI set primed first-round TCR CDR3 RT-PCR. Blood shared most expanded thyroid clonotypes above 0.001. Ophthalmopathy was told apart from stable hyperthyroidism by a 13 V-J model.

The chain has TRBV9 and TRBJ2-3, with a weak D call TRBD2 (5 bases). The TCR comes from a woman in her twenties or thirties with Graves disease. This specimen consisted of peripheral blood mononuclear cells (PBMCs), obtained at new diagnosis, from a patient treated with antithyroid drugs. CDR3 sequence: CASSLGVAPSTTQYF. CDR3 nucleotide sequence: TGTGCCAGCAGCCTCGGGGTGGCCCCCTCGACGACGCAGTATTTT. Based on the CDR3 plus reference TRBV9 and TRBJ2-3, the full variable domain is DSGVTQTPKHLITATGQRVTLRCSPRSGDLSVYWYQQSLDQGLQFLIQYYNGEERAKGNILERFSAQQFPDLHSELNLSSLELGDSALYFCASSLGVAPSTTQYFGPGTRLTVL.